A single sample is the source of the 3 T cell receptor beta chains below, sequenced in a study of CXCR3 chemokines and chemotherapy response in bladder cancer. TCRdb reprocessed the PCR reads via MiXCR and lists one record per CDR3 protein. Of around 5,000 distinct CDR3 sequences in the sample, under 15% were seen once. Sample collection was performed from a patient whose treatment included neoadjuvant chemotherapy. These receptors were collected from a human donor with bladder cancer that responded to neoadjuvant chemotherapy.

This clonotype appeared many times. The chain joins TRBV30 to TRBJ2-5; 14 bases align to TRBD2. The CDR3 runs to 14 residues. The junction had 3 bases not matched to a gene; V was cut back by 7 bases and J by 2 bases. Germline V gene data show CDR1 as GTSNPN and CDR2 as SVGIG (reference sequence). The CDR3 reads CALRLAGGQETQYF. The CDR3 DNA reads as TGTGCCTTAAGACTAGCGGGAGGGCAAGAGACCCAGTACTTC.

This clonotype came up many times. J is TRBJ2-7 and V is TRBV19; D ambiguous. Germline CDR1 LNHDA, CDR2 SQIVND (reference sequence). The CDR3 covers 13 residues. Trimming cost V 3 bases and J 4 bases, with 10 bases left between them. The CDR3 DNA follows: TGTGCCAGTAGTATTGACCCCTCTTACGAGCAGTACTTC. Its translation is CASSIDPSYEQYF.

This clonotype was observed a few times. A far larger clone is a single base away, which makes a read error likely. The CDR3 protein is CASSDSPGLTDTQYF. In nucleotides, the CDR3 is TGTGCCAGCAGTGATTCCCCCGGACTAACAGATACGCAGTATTTT. The rearrangement joins TRBV27 to TRBJ2-3; TRBD2 is a possible D gene (6 bases). With 5 bases removed from V and 3 bases from J, the gap between germline ends came to 15 bases. Germline values: CDR1 MNHEY, CDR2 SMNVEV (reference sequence). CDR3 length: 15 amino acids.